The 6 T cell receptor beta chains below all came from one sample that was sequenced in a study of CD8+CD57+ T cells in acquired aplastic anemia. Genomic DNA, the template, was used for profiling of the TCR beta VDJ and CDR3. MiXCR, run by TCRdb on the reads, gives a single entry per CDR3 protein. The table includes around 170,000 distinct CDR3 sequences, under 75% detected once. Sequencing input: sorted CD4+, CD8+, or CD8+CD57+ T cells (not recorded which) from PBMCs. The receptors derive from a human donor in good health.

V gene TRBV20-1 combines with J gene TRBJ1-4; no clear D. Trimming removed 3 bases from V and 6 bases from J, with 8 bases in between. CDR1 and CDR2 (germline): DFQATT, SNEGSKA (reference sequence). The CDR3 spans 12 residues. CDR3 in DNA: TGCAGTGCTAGGGCTGGGGATGAAAAACTGTTTTTT. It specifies CSARAGDEKLFF.

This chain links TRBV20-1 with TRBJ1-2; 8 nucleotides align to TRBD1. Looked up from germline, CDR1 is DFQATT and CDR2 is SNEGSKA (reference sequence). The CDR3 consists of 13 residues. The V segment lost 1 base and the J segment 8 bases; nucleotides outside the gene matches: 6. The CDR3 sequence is CSARAGTGLGYTF. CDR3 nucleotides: TGCAGTGCTAGAGCCGGGACAGGACTCGGCTACACCTTC.

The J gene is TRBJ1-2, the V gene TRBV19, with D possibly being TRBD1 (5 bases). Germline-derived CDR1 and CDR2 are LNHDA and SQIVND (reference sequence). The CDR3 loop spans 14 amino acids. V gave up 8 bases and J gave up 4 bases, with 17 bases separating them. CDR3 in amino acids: CASAPRGRGYGYTF. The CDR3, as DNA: TGTGCCAGTGCACCCCGGGGCAGAGGCTATGGCTACACCTTC.

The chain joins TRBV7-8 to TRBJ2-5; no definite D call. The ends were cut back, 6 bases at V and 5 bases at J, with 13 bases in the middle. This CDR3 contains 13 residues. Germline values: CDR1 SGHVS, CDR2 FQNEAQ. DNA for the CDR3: TGTGCCAGCAGTTTACGTAGGGCGGAGACCCAGTACTTC. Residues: CASSLRRAETQYF.

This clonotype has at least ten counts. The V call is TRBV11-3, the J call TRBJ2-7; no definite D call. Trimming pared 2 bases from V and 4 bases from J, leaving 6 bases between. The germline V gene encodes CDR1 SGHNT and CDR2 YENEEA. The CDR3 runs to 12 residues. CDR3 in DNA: TGTGCCAGCAGCTTAAATCCGTACGAGCAGTACTTC. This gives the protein CASSLNPYEQYF.

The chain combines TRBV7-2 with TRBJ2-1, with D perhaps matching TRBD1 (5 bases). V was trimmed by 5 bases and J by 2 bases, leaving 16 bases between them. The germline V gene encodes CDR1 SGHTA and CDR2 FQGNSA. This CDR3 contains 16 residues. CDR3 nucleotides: TGTGCCAGCAGCCAAGGGGCTCCTCCTCCCTACAATGAGCAGTTCTTC. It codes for CASSQGAPPPYNEQFF.